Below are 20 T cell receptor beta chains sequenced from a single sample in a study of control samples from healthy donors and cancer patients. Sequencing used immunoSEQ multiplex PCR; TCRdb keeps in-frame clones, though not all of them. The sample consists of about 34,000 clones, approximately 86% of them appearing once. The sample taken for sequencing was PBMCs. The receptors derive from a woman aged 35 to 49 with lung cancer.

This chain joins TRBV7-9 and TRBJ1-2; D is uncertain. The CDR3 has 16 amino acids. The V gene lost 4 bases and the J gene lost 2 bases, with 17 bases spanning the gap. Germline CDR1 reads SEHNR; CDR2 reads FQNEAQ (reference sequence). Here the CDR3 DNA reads TGTGCCAGCAGCTCTTCTGACCGCTCATGGAACTATGGCTACACCTTC. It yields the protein CASSSSDRSWNYGYTF.

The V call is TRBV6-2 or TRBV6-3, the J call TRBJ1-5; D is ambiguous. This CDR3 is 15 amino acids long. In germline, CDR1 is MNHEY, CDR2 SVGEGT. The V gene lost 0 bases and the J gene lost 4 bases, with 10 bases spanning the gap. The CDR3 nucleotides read TGTGCCAGCAGTTACTCCCGGCAGCTTAATCAGCCCCAGCATTTT. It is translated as CASSYSRQLNQPQHF.

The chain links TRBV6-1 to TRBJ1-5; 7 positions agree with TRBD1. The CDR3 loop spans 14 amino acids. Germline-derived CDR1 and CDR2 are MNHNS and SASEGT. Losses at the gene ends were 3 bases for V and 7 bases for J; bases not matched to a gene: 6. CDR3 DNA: TGTGCCAGCAGTGATGGACAGGATATACAGCCCCAGCATTTT. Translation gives CASSDGQDIQPQHF.

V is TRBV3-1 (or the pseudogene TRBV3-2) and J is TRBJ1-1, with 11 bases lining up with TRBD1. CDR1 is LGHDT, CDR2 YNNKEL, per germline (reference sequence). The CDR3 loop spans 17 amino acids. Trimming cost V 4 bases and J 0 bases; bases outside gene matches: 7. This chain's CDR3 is CASSRWTGGGMNTEAFF. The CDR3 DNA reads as TGTGCCAGCAGCCGCTGGACAGGGGGCGGCATGAACACTGAAGCTTTCTTT.

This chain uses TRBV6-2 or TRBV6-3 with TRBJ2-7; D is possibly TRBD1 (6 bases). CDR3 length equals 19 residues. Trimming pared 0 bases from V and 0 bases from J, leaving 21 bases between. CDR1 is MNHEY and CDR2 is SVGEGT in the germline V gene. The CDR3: CASSYSVELGDNLSYEQYF. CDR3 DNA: TGTGCCAGCAGTTACTCAGTCGAGTTAGGGGACAACCTCTCCTACGAGCAGTACTTC.

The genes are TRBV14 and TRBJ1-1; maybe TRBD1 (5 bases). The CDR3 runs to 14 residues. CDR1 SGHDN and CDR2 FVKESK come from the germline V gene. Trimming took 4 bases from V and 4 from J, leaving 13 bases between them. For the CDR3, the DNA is TGTGCCAGCAGCCGTAGGGGCTTAAGCACTGAAGCTTTCTTT. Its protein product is CASSRRGLSTEAFF.

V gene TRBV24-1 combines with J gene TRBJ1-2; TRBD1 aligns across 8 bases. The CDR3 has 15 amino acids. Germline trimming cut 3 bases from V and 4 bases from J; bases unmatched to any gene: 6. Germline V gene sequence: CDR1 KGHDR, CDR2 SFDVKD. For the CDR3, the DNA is TGTGCCACCAGTGATCACAGGGGGTCGGGCTATGGCTACACCTTC. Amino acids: CATSDHRGSGYGYTF.

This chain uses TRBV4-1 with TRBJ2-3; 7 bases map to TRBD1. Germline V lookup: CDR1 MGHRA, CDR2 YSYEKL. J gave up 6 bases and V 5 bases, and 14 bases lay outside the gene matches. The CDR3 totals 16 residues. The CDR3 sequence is CASSSPGGNPGDTQYF. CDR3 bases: TGCGCCAGCAGCTCCCCAGGGGGAAATCCCGGGGATACGCAGTATTTT.

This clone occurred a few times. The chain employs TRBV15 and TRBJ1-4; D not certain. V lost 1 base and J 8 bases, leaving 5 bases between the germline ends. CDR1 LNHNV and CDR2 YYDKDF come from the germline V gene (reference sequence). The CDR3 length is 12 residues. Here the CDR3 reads CATSRGEEKLFF. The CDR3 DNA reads TGTGCCACCAGCAGAGGGGAGGAAAAACTGTTTTTT.

CDR3 in amino acids: CASSPWASGGPDTGELFF. In DNA, the CDR3 is TGTGCCAGCTCACCGTGGGCTAGCGGGGGGCCGGACACCGGGGAGCTGTTTTTT. The chain joins TRBV18 to TRBJ2-2; 11 nucleotides agree with TRBD2. This CDR3 has 18 residues. Per the germline V gene, CDR1 is KGHSH and CDR2 is LQKENI. The ends lost 3 bases at V and 3 bases at J; junction bases unmatched: 9.

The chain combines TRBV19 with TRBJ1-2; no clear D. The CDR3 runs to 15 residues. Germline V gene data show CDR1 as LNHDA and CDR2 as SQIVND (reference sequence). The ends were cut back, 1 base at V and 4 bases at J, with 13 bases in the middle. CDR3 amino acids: CASSIAETAVYGYTF. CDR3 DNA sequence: TGTGCCAGTAGTATAGCAGAGACGGCCGTCTATGGCTACACCTTC.

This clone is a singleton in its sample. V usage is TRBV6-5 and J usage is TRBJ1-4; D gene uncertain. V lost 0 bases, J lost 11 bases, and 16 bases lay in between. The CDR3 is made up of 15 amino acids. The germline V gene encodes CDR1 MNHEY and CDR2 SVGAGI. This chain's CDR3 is CASSYSGPGLLKLFF. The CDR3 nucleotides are TGTGCCAGCAGTTACTCGGGCCCCGGGTTGCTGAAACTGTTTTTT.

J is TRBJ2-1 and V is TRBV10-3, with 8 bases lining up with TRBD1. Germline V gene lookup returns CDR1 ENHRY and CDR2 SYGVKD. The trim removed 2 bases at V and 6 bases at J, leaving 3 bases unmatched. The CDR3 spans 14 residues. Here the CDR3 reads CAISERTGTNEQFF. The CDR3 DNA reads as TGTGCCATCAGTGAGAGGACAGGGACCAATGAGCAGTTCTTC.

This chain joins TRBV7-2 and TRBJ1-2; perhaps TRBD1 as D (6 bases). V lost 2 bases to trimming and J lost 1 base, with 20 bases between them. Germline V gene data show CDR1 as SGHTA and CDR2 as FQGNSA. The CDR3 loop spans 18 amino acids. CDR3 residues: CASSLRSGTSGGNYGYTF. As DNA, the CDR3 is TGTGCCAGCAGCTTACGATCTGGGACATCGGGAGGTAACTATGGCTACACCTTC.

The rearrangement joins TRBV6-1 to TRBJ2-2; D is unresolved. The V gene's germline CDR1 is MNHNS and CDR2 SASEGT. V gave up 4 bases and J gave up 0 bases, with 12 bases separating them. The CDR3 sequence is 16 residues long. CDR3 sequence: CASSAPGRPNTGELFF. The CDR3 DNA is TGTGCCAGCAGTGCCCCGGGCAGGCCGAACACCGGGGAGCTGTTTTTT.

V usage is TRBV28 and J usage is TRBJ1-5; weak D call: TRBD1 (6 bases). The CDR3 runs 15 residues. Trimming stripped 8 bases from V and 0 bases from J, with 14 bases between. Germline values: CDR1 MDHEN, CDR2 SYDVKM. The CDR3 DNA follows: TGTGCCAGCGGATTAGGACAGTATAGCAATCAGCCCCAGCATTTT. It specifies CASGLGQYSNQPQHF.

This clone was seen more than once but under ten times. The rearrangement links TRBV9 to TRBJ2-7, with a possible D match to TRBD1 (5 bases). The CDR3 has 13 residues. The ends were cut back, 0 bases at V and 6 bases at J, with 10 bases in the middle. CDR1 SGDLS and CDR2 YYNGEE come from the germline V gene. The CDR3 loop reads CASSVGRQGEQYF. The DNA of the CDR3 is TGTGCCAGCAGCGTAGGGCGGCAGGGCGAGCAGTACTTC.

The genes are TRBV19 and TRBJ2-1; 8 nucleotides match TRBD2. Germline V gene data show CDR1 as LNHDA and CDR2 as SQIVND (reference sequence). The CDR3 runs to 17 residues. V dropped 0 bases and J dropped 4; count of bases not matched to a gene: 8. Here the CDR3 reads CASSIDLAGGPYNEQFF. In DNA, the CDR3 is TGTGCCAGTAGTATAGATCTCGCGGGGGGCCCTTACAATGAGCAGTTCTTC.

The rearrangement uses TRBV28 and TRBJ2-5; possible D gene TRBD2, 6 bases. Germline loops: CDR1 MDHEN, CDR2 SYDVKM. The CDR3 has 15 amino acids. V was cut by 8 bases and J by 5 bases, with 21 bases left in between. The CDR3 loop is CASGLRRRGMETQYF. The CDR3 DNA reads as TGTGCCAGCGGCTTACGGCGCCGGGGGATGGAGACCCAGTACTTC.

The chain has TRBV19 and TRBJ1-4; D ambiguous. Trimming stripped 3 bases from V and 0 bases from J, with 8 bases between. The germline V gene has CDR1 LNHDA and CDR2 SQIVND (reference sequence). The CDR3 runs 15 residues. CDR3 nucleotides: TGTGCCAGTAGTATGACCGACGCAACTAATGAAAAACTGTTTTTT. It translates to CASSMTDATNEKLFF.